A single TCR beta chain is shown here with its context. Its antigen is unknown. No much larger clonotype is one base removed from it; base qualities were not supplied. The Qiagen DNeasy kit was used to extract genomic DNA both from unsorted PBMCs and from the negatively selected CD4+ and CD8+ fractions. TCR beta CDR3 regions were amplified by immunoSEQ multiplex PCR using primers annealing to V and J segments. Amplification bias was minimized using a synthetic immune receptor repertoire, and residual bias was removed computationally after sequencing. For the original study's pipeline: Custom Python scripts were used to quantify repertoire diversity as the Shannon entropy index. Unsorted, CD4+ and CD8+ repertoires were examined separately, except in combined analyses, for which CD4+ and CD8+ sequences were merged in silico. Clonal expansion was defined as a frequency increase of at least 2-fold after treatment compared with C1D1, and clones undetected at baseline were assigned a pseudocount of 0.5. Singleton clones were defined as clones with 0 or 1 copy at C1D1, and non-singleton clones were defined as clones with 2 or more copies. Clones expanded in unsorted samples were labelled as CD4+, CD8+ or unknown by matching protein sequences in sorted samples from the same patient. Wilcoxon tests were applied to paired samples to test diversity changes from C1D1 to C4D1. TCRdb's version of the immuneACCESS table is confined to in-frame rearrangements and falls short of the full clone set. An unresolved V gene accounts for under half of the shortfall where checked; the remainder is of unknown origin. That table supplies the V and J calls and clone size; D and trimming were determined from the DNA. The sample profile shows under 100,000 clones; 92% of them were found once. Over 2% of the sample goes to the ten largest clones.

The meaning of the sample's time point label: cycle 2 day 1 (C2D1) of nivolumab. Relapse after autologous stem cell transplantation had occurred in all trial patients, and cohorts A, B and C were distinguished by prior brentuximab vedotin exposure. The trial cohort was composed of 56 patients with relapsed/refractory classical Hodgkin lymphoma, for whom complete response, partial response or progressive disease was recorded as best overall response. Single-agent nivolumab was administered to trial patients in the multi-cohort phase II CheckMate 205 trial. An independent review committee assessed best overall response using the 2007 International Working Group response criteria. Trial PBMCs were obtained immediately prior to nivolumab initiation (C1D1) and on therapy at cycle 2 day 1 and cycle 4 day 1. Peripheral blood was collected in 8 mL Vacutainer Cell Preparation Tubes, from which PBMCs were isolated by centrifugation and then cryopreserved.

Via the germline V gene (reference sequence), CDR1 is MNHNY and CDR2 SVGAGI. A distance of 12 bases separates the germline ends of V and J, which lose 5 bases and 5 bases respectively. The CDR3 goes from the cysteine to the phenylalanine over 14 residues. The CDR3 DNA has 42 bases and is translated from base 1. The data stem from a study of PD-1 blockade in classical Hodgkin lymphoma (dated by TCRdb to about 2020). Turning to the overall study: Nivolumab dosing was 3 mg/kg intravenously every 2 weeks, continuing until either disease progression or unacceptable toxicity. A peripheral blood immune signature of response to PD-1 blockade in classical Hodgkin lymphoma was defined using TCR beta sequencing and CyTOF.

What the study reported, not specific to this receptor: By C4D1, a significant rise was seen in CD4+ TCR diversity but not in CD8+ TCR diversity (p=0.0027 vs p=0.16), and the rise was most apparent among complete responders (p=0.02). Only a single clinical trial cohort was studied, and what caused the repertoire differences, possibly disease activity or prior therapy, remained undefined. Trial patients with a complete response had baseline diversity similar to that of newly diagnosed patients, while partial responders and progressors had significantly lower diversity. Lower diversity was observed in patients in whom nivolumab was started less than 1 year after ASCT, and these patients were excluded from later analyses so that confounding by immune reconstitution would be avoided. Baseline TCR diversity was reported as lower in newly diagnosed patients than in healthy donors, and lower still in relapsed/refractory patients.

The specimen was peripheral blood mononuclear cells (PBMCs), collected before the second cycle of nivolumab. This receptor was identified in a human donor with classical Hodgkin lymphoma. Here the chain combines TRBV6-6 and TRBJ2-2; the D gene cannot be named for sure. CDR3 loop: CASSPPATTGELFF. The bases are TGTGCCAGCAGTCCCCCTGCCACGACCGGGGAGCTGTTTTTT.